This T cell receptor (beta chain) was obtained from a study of OX40 agonist ivuxolimab in advanced cancers. About the research overall: Patients enrolled in dose escalation were diagnosed with hepatocellular carcinoma, melanoma, renal cell or head and neck cancer.

Study-level points and caveats: The mean number of expanded clones was higher in CD8+ T cells than in CD4+.

V was clipped by 0 bases and J by 1 base, with 7 bases between them. Germline V gene lookup returns CDR1 LGHNA and CDR2 YNFKEQ. The CDR3 totals 16 residues. Libraries were prepared by immunoSEQ multiplex PCR; TCRdb keeps only in-frame clonotypes and omits some of them. The sample contains 68,000 or so clones, around nine tenths of which appear only once. A note on this clone: The antigen is unknown.

This receptor was identified in an adult with an advanced solid tumor such as melanoma, head and neck, liver or kidney cancer. The sequencing used CD4+ or CD8+ T cells sorted from blood, collected in a trial of the OX40 agonist ivuxolimab. The chain has TRBV4-2 and TRBJ1-6; D is undetermined. This CDR3 reads CASSQESGSYNSPLHF. The CDR3 region has the DNA TGTGCCAGCAGCCAAGAGTCAGGATCCTATAATTCACCCCTCCACTTT.